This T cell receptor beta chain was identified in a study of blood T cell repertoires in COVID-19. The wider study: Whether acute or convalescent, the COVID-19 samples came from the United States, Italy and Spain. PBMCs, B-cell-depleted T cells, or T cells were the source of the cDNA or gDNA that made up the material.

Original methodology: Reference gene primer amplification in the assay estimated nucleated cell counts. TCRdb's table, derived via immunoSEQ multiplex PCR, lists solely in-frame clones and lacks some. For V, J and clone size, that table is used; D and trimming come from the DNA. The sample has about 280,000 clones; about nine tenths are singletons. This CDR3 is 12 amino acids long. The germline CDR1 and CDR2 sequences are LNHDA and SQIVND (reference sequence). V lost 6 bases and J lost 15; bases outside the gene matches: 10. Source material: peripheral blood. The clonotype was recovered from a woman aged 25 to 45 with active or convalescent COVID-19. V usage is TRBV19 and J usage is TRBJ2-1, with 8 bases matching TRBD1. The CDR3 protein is CASSGQGVVRFF. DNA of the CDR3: TGTGCCAGTAGCGGACAGGGCGTGGTTAGGTTCTTC.